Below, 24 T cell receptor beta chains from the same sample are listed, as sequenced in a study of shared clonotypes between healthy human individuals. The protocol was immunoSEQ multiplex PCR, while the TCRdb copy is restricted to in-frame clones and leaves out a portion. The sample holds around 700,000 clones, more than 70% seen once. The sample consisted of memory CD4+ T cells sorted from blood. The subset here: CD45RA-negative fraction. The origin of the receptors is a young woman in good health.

CDR3: CASSPPRWVDGYTF. The CDR3 DNA reads TGTGCCAGCAGCCCCCCTCGCTGGGTAGATGGCTACACCTTC. This chain uses TRBV7-9 with TRBJ1-2; unclear D gene. The CDR3 extends over 14 amino acids. V lost 5 bases and J 6 bases, leaving 16 bases between the germline ends. Germline V gene lookup returns CDR1 SEHNR and CDR2 FQNEAQ (reference sequence).

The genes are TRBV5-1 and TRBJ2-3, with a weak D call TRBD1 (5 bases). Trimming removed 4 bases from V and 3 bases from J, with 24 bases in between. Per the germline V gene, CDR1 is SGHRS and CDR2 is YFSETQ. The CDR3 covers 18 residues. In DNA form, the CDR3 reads TGCGCCAGCAGCACACCAGCTTGGGGCGAACGGGTAACAGATACGCAGTATTTT. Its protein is CASSTPAWGERVTDTQYF. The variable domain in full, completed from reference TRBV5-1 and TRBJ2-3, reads KAGVTQTPRYLIKTRGQQVTLSCSPISGHRSVSWYQQTPGQGLQFLFEYFSETQRNKGNFPGRFSGRQFSNSRSEMNVSTLELGDSALYLCASSTPAWGERVTDTQYFGPGTRLTVL.

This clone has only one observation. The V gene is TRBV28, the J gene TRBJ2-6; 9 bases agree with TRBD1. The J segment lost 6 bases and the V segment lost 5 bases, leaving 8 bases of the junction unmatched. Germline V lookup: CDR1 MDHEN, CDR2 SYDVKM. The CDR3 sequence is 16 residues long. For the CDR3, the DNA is TGTGCCAGCAGTCCGGGACAGGGCGGTAAGGCCAACGTCCTGACTTTC. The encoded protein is CASSPGQGGKANVLTF.

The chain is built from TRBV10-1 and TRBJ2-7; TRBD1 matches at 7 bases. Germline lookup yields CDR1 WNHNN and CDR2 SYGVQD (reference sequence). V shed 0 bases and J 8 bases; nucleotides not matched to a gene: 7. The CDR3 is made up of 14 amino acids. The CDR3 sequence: CASSESLETGKQYF. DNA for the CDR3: TGCGCCAGCAGTGAGTCGCTGGAGACAGGGAAGCAGTACTTC.

The CDR3, as DNA: TGTGCCAGCAGCTTATCCAGACCCACCGGGGAGCTGTTTTTT. Protein sequence: CASSLSRPTGELFF. This rearrangement joins TRBV11-2 to TRBJ2-2; the D is unclear. V was shortened by 2 bases and J by 4 bases, with 8 bases between the two germline ends. There are 14 residues in the CDR3. Germline values: CDR1 SGHAT, CDR2 FQNNGV.

CDR3 nucleotide sequence: TGTGCCAGCAGCTACGGGGAGTACGAGCAGTACTTC. It codes for CASSYGEYEQYF. The chain joins TRBV7-9 to TRBJ2-7; the D gene is possibly TRBD2 (5 bases). The V gene lost 4 bases and the J gene lost 4 bases, with 8 bases spanning the gap. Germline lookup yields CDR1 SEHNR and CDR2 FQNEAQ (reference sequence). This CDR3 spans 12 amino acids.

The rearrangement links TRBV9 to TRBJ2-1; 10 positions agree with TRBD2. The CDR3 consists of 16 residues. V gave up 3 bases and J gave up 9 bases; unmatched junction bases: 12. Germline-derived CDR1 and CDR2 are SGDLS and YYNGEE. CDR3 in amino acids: CASSALPSGRGGEQFF. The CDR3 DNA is TGTGCCAGCAGCGCCCTCCCCAGCGGGAGGGGGGGTGAGCAGTTCTTC.

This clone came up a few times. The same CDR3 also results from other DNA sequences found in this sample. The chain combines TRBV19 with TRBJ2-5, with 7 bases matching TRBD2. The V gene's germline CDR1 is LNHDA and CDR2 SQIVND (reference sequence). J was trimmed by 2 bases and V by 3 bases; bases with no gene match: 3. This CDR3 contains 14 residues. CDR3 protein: CASSMGGIQETQYF. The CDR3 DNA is TGTGCCAGTAGTATGGGGGGGATTCAAGAGACCCAGTACTTC.

CDR3 in DNA: TGCAGCGCCGAGACAGAGAACTATGGCTACACCTTC. This translates into CSAETENYGYTF. The chain joins TRBV29-1 to TRBJ1-2; the D gene is possibly TRBD1 (5 bases). The CDR3 has 12 residues. In germline, CDR1 is SQVTM, CDR2 ANQGSEA. V was pared by 7 bases and J by 2 bases, with 11 bases between.

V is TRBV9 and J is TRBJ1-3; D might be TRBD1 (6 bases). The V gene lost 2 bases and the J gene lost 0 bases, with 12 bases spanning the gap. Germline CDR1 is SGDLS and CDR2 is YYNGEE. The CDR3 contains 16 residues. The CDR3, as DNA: TGTGCCAGCAGCGTTGTCGGGACAAGCTCTGGAAACACCATATATTTT. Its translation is CASSVVGTSSGNTIYF.

The CDR3 here is CASSKGQVLEQYF. The CDR3 bases are TGCGCCAGCAGTAAGGGACAGGTGCTCGAGCAGTACTTC. The V gene is TRBV10-2, the J gene TRBJ2-7; 8 bases are shared with TRBD1. This CDR3 spans 13 amino acids. Germline V lookup: CDR1 WSHSY, CDR2 SAAADI. J was trimmed by 6 bases and V by 5 bases; bases with no gene match: 6.

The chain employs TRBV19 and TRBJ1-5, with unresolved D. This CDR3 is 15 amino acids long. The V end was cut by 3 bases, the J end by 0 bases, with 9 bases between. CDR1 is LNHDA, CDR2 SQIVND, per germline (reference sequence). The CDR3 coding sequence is TGTGCCAGTAGTATTTGGGGAAATAGCAATCAGCCCCAGCATTTT. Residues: CASSIWGNSNQPQHF.

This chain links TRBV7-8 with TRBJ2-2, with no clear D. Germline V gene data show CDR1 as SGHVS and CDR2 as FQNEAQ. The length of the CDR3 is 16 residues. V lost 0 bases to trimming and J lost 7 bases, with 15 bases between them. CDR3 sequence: CASSLALGGFGGELFF. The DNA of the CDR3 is TGTGCCAGCAGCTTAGCTCTGGGCGGCTTTGGCGGGGAGCTGTTTTTT. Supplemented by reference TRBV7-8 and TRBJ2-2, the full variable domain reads GAGVSQSPRYKVAKRGQDVALRCDPISGHVSLFWYQQALGQGPEFLTYFQNEAQLDKSGLPSDRFFAERPEGSVSTLKIQRTQQEDSAVYLCASSLALGGFGGELFFGEGSRLTVL.

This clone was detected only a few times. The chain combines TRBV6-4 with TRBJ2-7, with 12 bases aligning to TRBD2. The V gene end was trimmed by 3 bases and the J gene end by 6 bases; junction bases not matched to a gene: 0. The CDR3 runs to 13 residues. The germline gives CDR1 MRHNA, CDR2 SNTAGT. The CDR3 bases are TGTGCCAGCAGTGAGACTAGCGGGAGCGAGCAGTACTTC. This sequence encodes CASSETSGSEQYF.

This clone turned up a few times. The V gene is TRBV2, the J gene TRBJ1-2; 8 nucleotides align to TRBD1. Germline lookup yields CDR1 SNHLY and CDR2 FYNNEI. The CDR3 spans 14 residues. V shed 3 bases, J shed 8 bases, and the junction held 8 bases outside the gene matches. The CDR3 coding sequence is TGTGCCAGCAGTGATTGGGACAGGAGTGGAGGCTACACCTTC. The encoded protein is CASSDWDRSGGYTF.

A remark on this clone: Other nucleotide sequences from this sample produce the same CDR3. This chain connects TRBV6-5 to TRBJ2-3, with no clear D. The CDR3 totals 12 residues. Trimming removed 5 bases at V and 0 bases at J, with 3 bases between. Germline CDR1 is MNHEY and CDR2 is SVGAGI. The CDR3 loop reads CASSGSTDTQYF. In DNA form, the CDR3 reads TGTGCCAGCAGTGGTAGCACAGATACGCAGTATTTT.

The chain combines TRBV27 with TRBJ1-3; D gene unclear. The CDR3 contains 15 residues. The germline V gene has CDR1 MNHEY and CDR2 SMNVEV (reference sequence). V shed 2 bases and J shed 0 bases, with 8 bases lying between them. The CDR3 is CASSLVSRSGNTIYF. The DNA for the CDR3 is TGTGCCAGCAGTTTAGTTTCCCGCTCTGGAAACACCATATATTTT.

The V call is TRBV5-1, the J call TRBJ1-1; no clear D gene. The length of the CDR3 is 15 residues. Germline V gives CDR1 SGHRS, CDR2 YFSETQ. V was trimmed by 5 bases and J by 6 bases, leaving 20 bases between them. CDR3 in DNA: TGCGCCAGCAGGACTGGGAGCGGGGTAGAGGCTGAAGCTTTCTTT. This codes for CASRTGSGVEAEAFF.

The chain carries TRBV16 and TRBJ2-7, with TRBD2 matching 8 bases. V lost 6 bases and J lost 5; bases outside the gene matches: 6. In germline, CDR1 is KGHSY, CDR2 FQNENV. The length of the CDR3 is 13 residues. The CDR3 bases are TGTGCCAGCAGACAGCGGGAGATCGACGAGCAGTACTTC. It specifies CASRQREIDEQYF. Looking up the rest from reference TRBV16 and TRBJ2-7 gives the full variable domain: GEEVAQTPKHLVRGEGQKAKLYCAPIKGHSYVFWYQQVLKNEFKFLISFQNENVFDETGMPKERFSAKCLPNSPCSLEIQATKLEDSAVYFCASRQREIDEQYFGPGTRLTVT.

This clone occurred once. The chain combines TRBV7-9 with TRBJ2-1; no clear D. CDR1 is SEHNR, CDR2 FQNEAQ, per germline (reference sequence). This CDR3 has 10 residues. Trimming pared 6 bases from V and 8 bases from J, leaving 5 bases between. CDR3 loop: CASSSYEQFF. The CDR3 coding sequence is TGTGCCAGCAGTTCTTATGAGCAGTTCTTC.

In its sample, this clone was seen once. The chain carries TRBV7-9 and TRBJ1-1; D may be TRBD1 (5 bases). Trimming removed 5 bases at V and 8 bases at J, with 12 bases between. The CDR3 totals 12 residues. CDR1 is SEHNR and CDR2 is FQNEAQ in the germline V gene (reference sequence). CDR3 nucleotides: TGTGCCAGCAGCCCACCCCGGGGGGAAGCTTTCTTT. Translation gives CASSPPRGEAFF.

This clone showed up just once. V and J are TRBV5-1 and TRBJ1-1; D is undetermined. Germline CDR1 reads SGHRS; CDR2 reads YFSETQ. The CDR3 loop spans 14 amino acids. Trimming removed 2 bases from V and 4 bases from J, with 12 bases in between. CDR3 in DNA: TGCGCCAGCAGCTTTGAAGGGCGGGTCACTGAAGCTTTCTTT. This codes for CASSFEGRVTEAFF.

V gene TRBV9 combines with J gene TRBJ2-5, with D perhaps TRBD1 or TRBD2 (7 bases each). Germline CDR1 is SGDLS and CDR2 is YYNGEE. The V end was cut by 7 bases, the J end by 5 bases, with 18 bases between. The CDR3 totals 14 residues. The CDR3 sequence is CASFQTQGGETQYF. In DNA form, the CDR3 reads TGTGCCAGCTTCCAAACTCAGGGGGGGGAGACCCAGTACTTC.

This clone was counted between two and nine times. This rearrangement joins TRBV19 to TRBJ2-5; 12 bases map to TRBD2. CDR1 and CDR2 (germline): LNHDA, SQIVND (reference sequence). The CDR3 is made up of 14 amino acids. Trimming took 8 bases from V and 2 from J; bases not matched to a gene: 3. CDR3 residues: CASRTSGTQETQYF. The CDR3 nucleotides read TGTGCCAGTCGGACTAGCGGGACACAAGAGACCCAGTACTTC.